Sequencing of this T cell receptor beta chain was carried out in a study of T cells in Graves' hyperthyroidism and ophthalmopathy (dated by TCRdb to about 2019). For the study in its entirety: Peripheral blood samples were taken at the time of initial diagnosis, prior to any treatment. TCR V-J signatures able to tell the groups apart were searched for in a discovery cohort of some 97 patients, of whom more than 40 had Graves' ophthalmopathy and about 55 had stable Graves' hyperthyroidism. Whether ophthalmopathy could be predicted prospectively was tested in an independent validation cohort made up of 18 hyperthyroidism patients plus 17 patients who later progressed to ophthalmopathy. For training and testing, the roughly 97 patients in the discovery cohort were randomly divided in a 7:3 ratio. In roughly six Graves' hyperthyroidism patients, the study also compared T-cell repertoires from thyroid tissue with T-cell repertoires from blood. Following sampling, methimazole starting at 30 mg daily was given to hyperthyroidism patients, and high-dose intravenous methylprednisolone was given to ophthalmopathy patients. TCR Vbeta CDR3 sequencing of some 140 peripheral blood samples (roughly 43 ophthalmopathy, roughly 74 hyperthyroidism and some 17 progressor patients) is reported in the paper.

The TCR beta CDR3 regions were amplified from RNA transcripts. The first round of RT-PCR for the TCR CDR3 was performed with the HTBI primer set and the Qiagen OneStep RT-PCR kit. Libraries were constructed in a second round of multiplex PCR, after which size selection and purification were performed. Libraries were sequenced paired-end with 100 bp reads on an Illumina HiSeq2000. In the original analysis: SOAPnuke was used to process the raw data, with reads discarded if the reads contained adapters or uncalled bases, had a mean Phred below 15, or lacked an exact constant-primer or identifier match. COPE v1.2.5 was used to merge high-quality paired reads, and clonotypes were defined as unique nucleotide sequences. Clonotypes were aligned to IMGT TRBV, TRBD and TRBJ reference segments using MiTCR v1.1. The analysis was restricted to V-J combinations with a frequency above 0.0001, which together covered roughly 99% of the repertoires. A TCS score was defined as the ratio of F50 (clonal expansion) to E x V (chaos), with BLOSUM62-based TCRdist applied between CDR3 peptides within each V-J. Welch's t-statistics and random forest reduced fewer than 550 V-J features to 10 to 15, which were used in a naive Bayes classifier (R e1071). The raw public reads went through TCRdb reprocessing: fastp at Q25, MiXCR clone calling, in-frame beta chains kept. Each CDR3 protein gets just one entry, which takes the most common genes and DNA from the rows behind it. It is TCRdb's table, rather than the study itself, that gives the V and J calls and clone size. The sample data list about 530,000 distinct CDR3 sequences, and roughly 17% of these were observed just once. The biggest ten clones account for around 17% of the sample.

For CDR1 and CDR2, the germline V gene (reference sequence) lists LNHDA and SQIVND. After removal of 7 bases from V and 7 bases from J, the junction retains 7 bases not matched to a gene. From the cysteine through the phenylalanine, the CDR3 covers 13 amino acids. Here the CDR3 DNA is all that survives: 39 bases in frame from base 1. Turning to this clonotype: The antigen this receptor binds is unknown. One base away there is no much larger clone; base qualities are not given.

Ophthalmopathy patients had moderately to severely active disease, Clinical Activity Score of at least 3, NOSPECS grade of at least 4, and duration under 3 months. Any patient with an uncontrolled infection, another autoimmune disease, pregnancy or lactation was excluded. Diagnoses were based on clinical symptoms, serum thyroxine and TRAb, thyroid ultrasound and orbital computed tomography. Ficoll-Paque density gradient centrifugation was used to isolate PBMCs from under 11 ml of fresh peripheral blood. Total RNA was extracted using Trizol reagent, and RNA quality was assessed on an Agilent 2100 Bioanalyzer. Results and caveats for the whole study, not just this receptor: Most expanded thyroid clonotypes (frequency above 0.001) were also detected in blood, suggesting blood repertoires may reflect thyroid immune responses. Ophthalmopathy was separated from stable hyperthyroidism by a 13 V-J signature model, with about 86% sensitivity and just over 81% specificity obtained in cross-validation and 80%/75% obtained in testing. Sample size was not statistically predetermined, and investigators were not blinded to group allocation. In validation, the model predicted progression to ophthalmopathy with over 60% sensitivity and roughly 75% specificity, a median of approximately 6.5 months before onset.

This TCR was sampled from a woman younger than 30 with Graves' ophthalmopathy. The specimen sequenced was blood. The chain is encoded by TRBV19 joined to TRBJ2-7; a stretch of 10 junction bases matches TRBD2. CDR3 region: CASTASGSSEQYF. The nucleotide sequence is TGTGCCAGTACTGCTAGCGGGAGTAGTGAGCAGTACTTC.